Below, one T cell receptor beta chain is given with its context. Its antigen is not known. V was shortened by 4 bases and J by 5 bases, with 5 bases between the two germline ends. This CDR3 is built from 12 residues. Germline assignment: CDR1 MGHRA and CDR2 YSYEKL. These data are taken from a study of cytomegalovirus exposure and HLA in healthy donors. The method was immunoSEQ multiplex PCR; TCRdb's version includes in-frame clones alone and lacks a portion of them. The profile shows some 150,000 clones, about 89% of them singletons. Findings and caveats of the study: Through in vitro validation, a few CMV-associated chains were shown to be specific for CMV antigens. Rare TCR sequences dominated, though some public TCRs recurred in many donors. Associated with cytomegalovirus, according to the listing, were 150 to 200 TCR beta chains. Reported performance of the classifier showed diagnosis of cytomegalovirus status with high specificity and sensitivity.

Sequencing used PBMCs. This receptor was identified in a woman between 18 and 29 years old in good health and CMV-seropositive. This chain joins TRBV4-1 and TRBJ2-2, with D uncertain. The CDR3 reads CASSRSTGELFF. For the CDR3, the DNA is TGCGCCAGCAGCCGTTCTACCGGGGAGCTGTTTTTT.